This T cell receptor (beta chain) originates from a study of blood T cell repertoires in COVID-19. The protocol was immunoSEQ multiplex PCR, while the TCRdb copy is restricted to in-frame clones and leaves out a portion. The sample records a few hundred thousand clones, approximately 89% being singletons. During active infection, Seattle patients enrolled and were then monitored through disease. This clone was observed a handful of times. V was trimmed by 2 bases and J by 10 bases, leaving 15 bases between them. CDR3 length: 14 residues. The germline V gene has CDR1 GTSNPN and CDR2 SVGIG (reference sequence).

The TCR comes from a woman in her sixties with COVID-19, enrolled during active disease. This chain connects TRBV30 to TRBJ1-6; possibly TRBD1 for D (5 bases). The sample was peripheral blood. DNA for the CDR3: TGTGCCTGGAGTTTAGGTACTCCAGGGTCACCCCTCCACTTT. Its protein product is CAWSLGTPGSPLHF.